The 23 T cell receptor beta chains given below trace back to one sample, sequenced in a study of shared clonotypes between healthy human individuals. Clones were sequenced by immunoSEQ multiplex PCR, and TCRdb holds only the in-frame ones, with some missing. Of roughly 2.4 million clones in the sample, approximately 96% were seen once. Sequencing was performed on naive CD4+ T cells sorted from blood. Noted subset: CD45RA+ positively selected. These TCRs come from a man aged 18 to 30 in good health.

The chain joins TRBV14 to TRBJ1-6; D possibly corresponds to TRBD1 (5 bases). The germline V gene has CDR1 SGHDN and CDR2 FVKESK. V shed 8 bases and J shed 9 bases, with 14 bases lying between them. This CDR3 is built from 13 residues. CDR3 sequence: CASAGGGSSPLHF. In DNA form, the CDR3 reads TGTGCCAGCGCAGGCGGGGGAAGTTCACCCCTCCACTTT. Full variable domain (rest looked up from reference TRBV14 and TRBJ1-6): EAGVTQFPSHSVIEKGQTVTLRCDPISGHDNLYWYRRVMGKEIKFLLHFVKESKQDESGMPNNRFLAERTGGTYSTLKVQPAELEDSGVYFCASAGGGSSPLHFGNGTRLTVT.

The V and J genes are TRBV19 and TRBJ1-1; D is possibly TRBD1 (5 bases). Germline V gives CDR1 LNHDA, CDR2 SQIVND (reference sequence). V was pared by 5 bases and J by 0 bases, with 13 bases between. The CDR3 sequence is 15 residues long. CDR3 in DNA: TGTGCCAGTAGTGGGACGGAGTTGATGAACACTGAAGCTTTCTTT. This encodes CASSGTELMNTEAFF.

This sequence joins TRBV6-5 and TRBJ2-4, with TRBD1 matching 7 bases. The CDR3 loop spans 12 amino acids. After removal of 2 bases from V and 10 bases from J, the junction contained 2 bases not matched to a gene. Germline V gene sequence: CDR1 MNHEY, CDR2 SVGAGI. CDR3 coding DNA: TGTGCCAGCAGTTACCGACAGGGAATTCAGTACTTC. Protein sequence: CASSYRQGIQYF.

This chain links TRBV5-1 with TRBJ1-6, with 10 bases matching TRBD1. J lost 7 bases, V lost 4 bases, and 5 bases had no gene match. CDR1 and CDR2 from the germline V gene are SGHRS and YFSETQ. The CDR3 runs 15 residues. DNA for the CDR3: TGCGCCAGCAGCCCGGACAGGGGGGGAAATTCACCCCTCCACTTT. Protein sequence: CASSPDRGGNSPLHF.

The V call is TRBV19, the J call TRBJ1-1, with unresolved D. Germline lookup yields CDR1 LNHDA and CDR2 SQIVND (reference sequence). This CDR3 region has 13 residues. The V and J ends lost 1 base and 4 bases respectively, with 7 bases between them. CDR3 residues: CASSIAQSTEAFF. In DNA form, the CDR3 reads TGTGCCAGTAGTATAGCCCAAAGCACTGAAGCTTTCTTT.

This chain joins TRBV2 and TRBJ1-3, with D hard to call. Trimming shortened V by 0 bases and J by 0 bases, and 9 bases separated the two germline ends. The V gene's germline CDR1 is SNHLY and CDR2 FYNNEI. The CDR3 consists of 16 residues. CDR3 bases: TGTGCCAGCAGTGAAGCCGTAACTCTCTCTGGAAACACCATATATTTT. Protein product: CASSEAVTLSGNTIYF.

The chain's CDR3 is CASSSPPRSPLHF. The CDR3 bases are TGTGCCAGCAGTTCCCCCCCCAGATCACCCCTCCACTTT. The chain links TRBV28 to TRBJ1-6; D is unclear. The CDR3 is 13 residues long. Looked up from germline, CDR1 is MDHEN and CDR2 is SYDVKM. Trimming shortened V by 4 bases and J by 10 bases, and 11 bases separated the two germline ends. The whole variable domain, remainder taken from reference TRBV28 and TRBJ1-6, is DVKVTQSSRYLVKRTGEKVFLECVQDMDHENMFWYRQDPGLGLRLIYFSYDVKMKEKGDIPEGYSVSREKKERFSLILESASTNQTSMYLCASSSPPRSPLHFGNGTRLTVT.

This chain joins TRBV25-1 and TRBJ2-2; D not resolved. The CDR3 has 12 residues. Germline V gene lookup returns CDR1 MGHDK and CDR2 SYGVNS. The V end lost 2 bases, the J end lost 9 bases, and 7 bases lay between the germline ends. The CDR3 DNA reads TGTGCCAGCAGTGAAGGGCACCGGGAGCTGTTTTTT. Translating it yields CASSEGHRELFF.

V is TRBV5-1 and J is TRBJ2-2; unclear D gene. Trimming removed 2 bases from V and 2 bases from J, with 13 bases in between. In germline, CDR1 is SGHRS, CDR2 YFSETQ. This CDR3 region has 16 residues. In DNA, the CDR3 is TGCGCCAGCAGCTTCACGCCCGCAGCCAACACCGGGGAGCTGTTTTTT. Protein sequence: CASSFTPAANTGELFF.

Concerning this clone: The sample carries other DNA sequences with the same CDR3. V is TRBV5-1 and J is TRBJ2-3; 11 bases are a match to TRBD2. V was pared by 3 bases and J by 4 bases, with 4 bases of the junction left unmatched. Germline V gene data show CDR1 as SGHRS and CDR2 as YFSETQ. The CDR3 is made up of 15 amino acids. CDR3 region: CASSSLAGGPDTQYF. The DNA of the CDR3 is TGCGCCAGCAGCTCCCTAGCGGGAGGACCAGATACGCAGTATTTT.

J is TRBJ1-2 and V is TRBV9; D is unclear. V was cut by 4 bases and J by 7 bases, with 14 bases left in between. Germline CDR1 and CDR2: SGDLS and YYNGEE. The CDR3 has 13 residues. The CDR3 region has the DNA TGTGCCAGCAGCCCCACATCCAGCTCTGGCTACACCTTC. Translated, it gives CASSPTSSSGYTF.

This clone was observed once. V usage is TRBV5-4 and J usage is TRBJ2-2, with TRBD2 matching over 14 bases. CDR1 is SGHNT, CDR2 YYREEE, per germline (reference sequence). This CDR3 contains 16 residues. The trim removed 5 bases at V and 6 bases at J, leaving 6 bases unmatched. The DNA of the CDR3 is TGTGCCAGCAGACCGGGACTAGCGGGAGAGGCCGGGGAGCTGTTTTTT. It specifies CASRPGLAGEAGELFF.

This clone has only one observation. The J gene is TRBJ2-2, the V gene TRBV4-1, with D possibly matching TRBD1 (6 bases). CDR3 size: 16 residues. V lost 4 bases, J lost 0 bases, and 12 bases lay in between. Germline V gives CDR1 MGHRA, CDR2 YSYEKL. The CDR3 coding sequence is TGCGCCAGCAGCCCCGGACAGTTATCGAACACCGGGGAGCTGTTTTTT. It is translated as CASSPGQLSNTGELFF.

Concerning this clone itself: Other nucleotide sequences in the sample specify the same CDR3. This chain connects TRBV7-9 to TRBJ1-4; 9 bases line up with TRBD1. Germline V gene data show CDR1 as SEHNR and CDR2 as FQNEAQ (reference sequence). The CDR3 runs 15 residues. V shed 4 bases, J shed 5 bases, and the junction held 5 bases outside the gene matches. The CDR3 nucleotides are TGTGCCAGCAGCTGGGGGGACAGGGAGAATGAAAAACTGTTTTTT. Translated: CASSWGDRENEKLFF.

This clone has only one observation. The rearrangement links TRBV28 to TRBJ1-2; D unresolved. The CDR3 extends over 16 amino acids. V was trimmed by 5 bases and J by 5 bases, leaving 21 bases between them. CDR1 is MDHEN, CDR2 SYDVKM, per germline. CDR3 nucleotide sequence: TGTGCCAGCAGTCGCGTACACCAAGGTCCGGAGTATGGCTACACCTTC. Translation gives CASSRVHQGPEYGYTF.

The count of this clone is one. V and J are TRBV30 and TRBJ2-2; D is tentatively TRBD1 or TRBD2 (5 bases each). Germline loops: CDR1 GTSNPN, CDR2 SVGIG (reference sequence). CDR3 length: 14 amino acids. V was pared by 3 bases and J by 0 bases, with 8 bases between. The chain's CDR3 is CAWRGVSNTGELFF. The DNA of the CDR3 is TGTGCCTGGAGGGGGGTTTCGAACACCGGGGAGCTGTTTTTT.

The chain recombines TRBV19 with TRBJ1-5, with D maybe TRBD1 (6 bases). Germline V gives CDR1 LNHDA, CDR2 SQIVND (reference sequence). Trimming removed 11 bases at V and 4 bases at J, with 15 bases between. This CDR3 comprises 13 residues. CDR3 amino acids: CASQGIQNQPQHF. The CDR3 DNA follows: TGTGCCTCACAGGGTATTCAGAATCAGCCCCAGCATTTT.

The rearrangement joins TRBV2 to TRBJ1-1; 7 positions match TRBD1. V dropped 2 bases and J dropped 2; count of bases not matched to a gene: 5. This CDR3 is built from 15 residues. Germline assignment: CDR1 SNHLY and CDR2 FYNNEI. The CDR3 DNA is TGTGCCAGCAGTGAAATTGGGGACAGCAACACTGAAGCTTTCTTT. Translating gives CASSEIGDSNTEAFF.

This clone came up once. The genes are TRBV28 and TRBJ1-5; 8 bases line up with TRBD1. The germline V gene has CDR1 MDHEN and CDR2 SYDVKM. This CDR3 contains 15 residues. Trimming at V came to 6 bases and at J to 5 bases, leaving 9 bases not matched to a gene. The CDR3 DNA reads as TGTGCCAGCAGGTCCCAGGGGGCCGTTTATCAGCCCCAGCATTTT. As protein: CASRSQGAVYQPQHF.

CDR3 loop: CASRGLDFQFF. The CDR3 DNA reads TGTGCCAGCAGGGGGCTAGATTTCCAGTTCTTC. The genes are TRBV2 and TRBJ2-1; D is possibly TRBD1 (5 bases). The CDR3 sequence is 11 residues long. V lost 6 bases to trimming and J lost 13 bases, with 13 bases between them. Germline V CDR1 and CDR2: SNHLY, FYNNEI.

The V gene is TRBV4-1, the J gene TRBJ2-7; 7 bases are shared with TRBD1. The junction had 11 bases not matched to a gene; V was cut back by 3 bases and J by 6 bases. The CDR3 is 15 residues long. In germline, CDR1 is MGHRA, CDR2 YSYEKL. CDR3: CASSHTDRDNTEQYF. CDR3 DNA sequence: TGCGCCAGCAGCCACACCGACAGGGATAACACCGAGCAGTACTTC.

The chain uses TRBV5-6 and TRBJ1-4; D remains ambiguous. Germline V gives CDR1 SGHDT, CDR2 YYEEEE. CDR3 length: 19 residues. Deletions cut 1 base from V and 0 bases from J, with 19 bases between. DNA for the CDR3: TGTGCCAGCAGCTTGACAGCTTCCGTTGTACCTGCAACTAATGAAAAACTGTTTTTT. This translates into CASSLTASVVPATNEKLFF.

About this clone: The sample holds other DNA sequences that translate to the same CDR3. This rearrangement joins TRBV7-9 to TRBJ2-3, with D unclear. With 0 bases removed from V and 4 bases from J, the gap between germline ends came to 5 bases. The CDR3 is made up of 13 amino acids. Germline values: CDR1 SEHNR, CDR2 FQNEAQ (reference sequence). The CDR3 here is CASSLAGADTQYF. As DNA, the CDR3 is TGTGCCAGCAGCTTAGCGGGCGCAGATACGCAGTATTTT.